The 3 T cell receptor beta chains reported below all come from one sample, sequenced in a study of blood T cell repertoires in COVID-19. Libraries were prepared by immunoSEQ multiplex PCR; TCRdb keeps only in-frame clonotypes and omits some of them. The sample includes roughly 100,000 clones, roughly 90% of them seen just once. The specimen was peripheral blood. Every receptor here comes from a woman aged 50 to 60 with COVID-19, enrolled during active disease.

The chain recombines TRBV10-3 with TRBJ1-5; TRBD1 is a possible D gene (6 bases). The CDR3 runs 14 residues. Germline V gene sequence: CDR1 ENHRY, CDR2 SYGVKD. The V and J ends lost 2 bases and 5 bases respectively, with 10 bases between them. CDR3 loop: CAISEGQIYQPQHF. The CDR3 bases are TGTGCCATCAGTGAGGGACAGATATATCAGCCCCAGCATTTT.

The chain uses TRBV5-1 and TRBJ2-5; the match to TRBD1 covers 7 bases. J lost 1 base, V lost 2 bases, and 8 bases had no gene match. Germline loops: CDR1 SGHRS, CDR2 YFSETQ. The CDR3 contains 16 residues. CDR3 loop: CASSFGPYRGQETQYF. Here the CDR3 DNA reads TGCGCCAGCAGCTTTGGACCATACAGGGGCCAAGAGACCCAGTACTTC.

This rearrangement joins TRBV21-1 to TRBJ2-5; the DNA was not used to check the table's D call, TRBD2. TRBV21-1 is designated a pseudogene. The CDR3 loop spans 18 amino acids. The CDR3 nucleotides read TGTGCCAGCAGCAAAATGGGTGGGAGCGGGGAGTGCCAAGAGACCCAGTACTTC. Residues: CASSKMGGSGECQETQYF.